A selection of T cell receptor beta chains follows, all from one sample in a study of blood T cell repertoires in COVID-19. The table came from immunoSEQ multiplex PCR; TCRdb's copy has only in-frame clones and leaves some out. The sample carries approximately 100,000 clones, around 80% recorded once. Sample: peripheral blood. The receptors derive from a human donor in a cohort sampled during active or convalescent COVID-19. Both conserved end residues are part of each CDR3. Fields, in order: clone size, J gene, V gene, D gene, CDR3 protein, CDR3 DNA. A D gene is named only where the DNA matches it firmly. Clone size is stated in some rows and not others, as once, few, many or a class when expanded.

NA | TRBJ2-7 | TRBV27 | NA | CASSQRGGEQYF | TGTGCCAGCAGTCAACGAGGGGGCGAGCAGTACTTC
NA | TRBJ2-1 | TRBV7-2 | NA | CASSFDRINEQFF | TGTGCCAGCAGCTTTGACAGGATTAATGAGCAGTTCTTC
NA | TRBJ2-5 | TRBV14 | NA | CASSQSLSTIQETQYF | TGTGCCAGCAGCCAATCTCTATCGACTATCCAAGAGACCCAGTACTTC
NA | TRBJ1-2 | TRBV6-5 | NA | CASSYSRRSEFYGYTF | TGTGCCAGCAGTTACTCGAGGCGGTCGGAATTCTATGGCTACACCTTC
NA | TRBJ1-1 | TRBV12-5 | NA | CASGPTGRGSNTEAFF | TGTGCTAGTGGTCCGACGGGACGGGGGTCGAACACTGAAGCTTTCTTT
NA | TRBJ1-5 | TRBV9 | NA | CASSPGGGSPQHF | TGTGCCAGCAGCCCTGGGGGCGGTTCGCCCCAGCATTTT
NA | TRBJ2-7 | TRBV4-3 | TRBD1 | CASSQVRTGGHQYF | TGCGCCAGCAGCCAAGTTAGGACAGGGGGCCATCAGTACTTC
NA | TRBJ1-6 | TRBV7-9 | NA | CASSTPEGWEISNSPLHF | TGTGCCAGCAGCACCCCGGAGGGGTGGGAGATCAGTAATTCACCCCTCCACTTT
NA | TRBJ2-7 | TRBV5-5 | NA | CASSFAVGTYEQYF | TGTGCCAGCAGTTTTGCAGTCGGGACTTACGAGCAGTACTTC
NA | TRBJ1-1 | TRBV2 | NA | CASISTGNTEAFF | TGTGCCAGCATTTCGACAGGTAACACTGAAGCTTTCTTT
NA | TRBJ2-7 | TRBV5-6 | NA | CASSFGRTVSYEQYF | TGTGCCAGCAGCTTCGGCCGGACAGTATCCTACGAGCAGTACTTC
NA | TRBJ2-1 | TRBV28 | TRBD2 | CASSLIGTSGRSSYNEQFF | TGTGCCAGCAGTTTAATCGGGACTAGCGGGAGGAGCTCCTACAATGAGCAGTTCTTC
NA | TRBJ2-1 | TRBV7-2 | TRBD2 | CASSPPTSGSLGQFF | TGTGCCAGCAGCCCCCCGACTAGCGGGAGTCTTGGGCAGTTCTTC
NA | TRBJ2-1 | TRBV11-2 | NA | CASRKLGSYNEQFF | TGTGCCAGCAGAAAACTAGGATCCTACAATGAGCAGTTCTTC
once | TRBJ2-3 | TRBV29-1 | NA | CSVVAESTDTQYF | TGCAGCGTTGTAGCGGAAAGCACAGATACGCAGTATTTT